The next 25 T cell receptor beta chains were all read from a single sample in a study of T cells in Graves' hyperthyroidism and ophthalmopathy. The TCR beta CDR3 regions underwent amplification using RNA transcripts as the source. The HTBI primer set drove a first-round RT-PCR of the TCR CDR3. TCRdb passed the multiplex PCR reads through MiXCR, listing each CDR3 protein once. The sample includes approximately 400,000 distinct CDR3 sequences, roughly 14% seen only once; the top ten take 7.7%. Sequences were obtained from blood. The origin of the receptors is a woman between 18 and 29 years old with Graves' hyperthyroidism.

At least ten counts were recorded for this clonotype. The chain uses TRBV6-1 and TRBJ2-7; D might be TRBD1 (5 bases). CDR3 length: 11 amino acids. The V gene lost 8 bases and the J gene lost 5 bases, with 10 bases spanning the gap. Germline V gene data show CDR1 as MNHNS and CDR2 as SASEGT. The CDR3, as DNA: TGTGCCAGCGGGCAGGGTAACGAGCAGTACTTC. It encodes CASGQGNEQYF.

As for this clonotype: A read error is possible here, since a much larger clone lies one base away. The chain employs TRBV6-1 and TRBJ2-7; possible D gene TRBD1, 6 bases. The CDR3 is 16 amino acids. Germline V gene data show CDR1 as MNHNS and CDR2 as SASEGT. V dropped 0 bases and J dropped 0 bases, with 12 bases sitting between them. CDR3 DNA: TGTGCCAGCAGTGAAGCGGTACAGGGCCACTCCTACGAGCAGTACTTC. Amino acid sequence: CASSEAVQGHSYEQYF.

Many counts were recorded for this clonotype. The chain is built from TRBV3-1 and TRBJ1-2, with D possibly TRBD1 on 5 matching bases. With 4 bases removed from V and 2 bases from J, the gap between germline ends came to 23 bases. Germline CDR1 and CDR2: LGHDT and YNNKEL (reference sequence). The CDR3 runs to 18 residues. The CDR3 spells CASSPTAGQVVLNYGYTF. CDR3 nucleotides: TGTGCCAGCAGCCCCACCGCGGGGCAGGTCGTTTTAAACTATGGCTACACCTTC.

About this clonotype: This may be a read error, as it is one base from a much larger clone. The rearrangement joins TRBV6-5 to TRBJ2-3; D perhaps matches TRBD2 (6 bases). The CDR3 is 16 residues long. Germline lookup yields CDR1 MNHEY and CDR2 SVGAGI. In DNA form, the CDR3 reads TGTGCCGGCAGTTACGGAGGGTCGGGGTACACAGATACGCAGTATTTT. Its protein is CAGSYGGSGYTDTQYF.

Turning to this clonotype: This sequence may be a read error, since a much larger clone differs from it by one base. This chain links TRBV27 with TRBJ2-1; tentative D call: TRBD1 (6 bases). Germline assignment: CDR1 MNHEY and CDR2 SMNVEV (reference sequence). The CDR3 covers 13 residues. CDR3 loop: CASMDSLSNEQIF. The CDR3 nucleotides read TGTGCCAGCATGGACAGTTTGAGTAATGAGCAGATCTTC.

This clonotype was recorded many times. This rearrangement joins TRBV28 to TRBJ2-3; D possibly corresponds to TRBD2 (5 bases). V dropped 6 bases and J dropped 2 bases, with 15 bases sitting between them. This CDR3 is 15 amino acids long. Germline V lookup: CDR1 MDHEN, CDR2 SYDVKM. The CDR3 DNA sequence: TGTGCCAGCAGCTCCCCTCGAGGGCCCACAGATACGCAGTATTTT. Its translation is CASSSPRGPTDTQYF.

This clonotype was counted at least ten times. The chain joins TRBV3-1 to TRBJ2-5; a possible D gene is TRBD2 (8 bases). Germline CDR1 and CDR2: LGHDT and YNNKEL (reference sequence). With 5 bases removed from V and 7 bases from J, the gap between germline ends came to 17 bases. The CDR3 contains 14 residues. CDR3 in amino acids: CASSDTGAGGTQYF. CDR3 in DNA: TGTGCCAGCAGCGACACAGGGGCGGGGGGGACCCAGTACTTC.

The gene calls are TRBV24-1 and TRBJ2-3; 8 bases fit TRBD2. Trimming at V came to 10 bases and at J to 5 bases, leaving 16 bases not matched to a gene. Germline CDR1 and CDR2: KGHDR and SFDVKD. There are 16 residues in the CDR3. The CDR3: CATAGRGLGNGDTQYF. Written as DNA, the CDR3 is TGTGCCACTGCCGGGAGGGGACTGGGGAACGGAGATACGCAGTATTTT.

This clonotype appeared many times. The chain recombines TRBV18 with TRBJ1-5; tentative D call: TRBD1 (5 bases). Trimming took off 2 bases at V and 2 bases at J, with 10 bases between the two ends. This CDR3 region has 15 residues. Germline CDR1 KGHSH, CDR2 LQKENI. The CDR3 coding sequence is TGTGCCAGCTCACCAAACCGACAGCGCAATCAGCCCCAGCATTTT. Residues: CASSPNRQRNQPQHF.

This clonotype was counted ten times or more. V usage is TRBV9 and J usage is TRBJ2-5; 7 bases agree with TRBD1. The CDR3 contains 15 residues. Trimming removed 3 bases from V and 5 bases from J; junction bases left unmatched: 10. From germline, CDR1 is SGDLS and CDR2 YYNGEE. The CDR3: CASSGEGGSWETQYF. The CDR3 DNA reads as TGTGCCAGCAGCGGAGAAGGGGGCTCATGGGAGACCCAGTACTTC. The full variable domain, in which reference TRBV9 and TRBJ2-5 provide the parts outside the CDR3, is DSGVTQTPKHLITATGQRVTLRCSPRSGDLSVYWYQQSLDQGLQFLIQYYNGEERAKGNILERFSAQQFPDLHSELNLSSLELGDSALYFCASSGEGGSWETQYFGPGTRLLVL.

This clonotype was seen at least ten times. The chain uses TRBV27 and TRBJ2-7, with TRBD1 as a possible D gene (6 bases). This CDR3 is built from 14 residues. Germline V gene data show CDR1 as MNHEY and CDR2 as SMNVEV (reference sequence). V lost 4 bases and J lost 2, with 12 bases in between. The CDR3, as DNA: TGTGCCAGCAGTTCAGCCGGGACACCCTACGAGCAGTACTTC. Encoded protein: CASSSAGTPYEQYF.

The genes are TRBV6-4 and TRBJ2-1; 7 positions match TRBD1. Per the germline V gene, CDR1 is MRHNA and CDR2 is SNTAGT. Trimming cost V 3 bases and J 6 bases; bases outside gene matches: 5. The CDR3 extends over 14 amino acids. DNA of the CDR3: TGTGCCAGCAGTGAAAAGGGGGCAACCAATGAGCAGTTCTTC. This codes for CASSEKGATNEQFF.

This chain joins TRBV19 and TRBJ2-1; D not certain. The germline V gene has CDR1 LNHDA and CDR2 SQIVND (reference sequence). The CDR3 length is 13 residues. V lost 6 bases, J lost 6 bases, and 12 bases lay in between. CDR3 sequence (DNA): TGTGCCAGTAGGGTAGGTCAAGGCAATGAGCAGTTCTTC. Encoded protein: CASRVGQGNEQFF.

CDR3 nucleotide sequence: TGTGCCAGCAGCCCTCAACGACAGCCGATCTATGGCTACACCTTC. Protein: CASSPQRQPIYGYTF. This chain connects TRBV5-6 to TRBJ1-2; TRBD1 might be the D (5 bases). The CDR3 is 15 residues long. Germline-derived CDR1 and CDR2 are SGHDT and YYEEEE. V lost 4 bases to trimming and J lost 4 bases, with 17 bases between them.

On this clonotype: One end of the junction does not line up with germline, which may come from a read error. The chain couples TRBV5-1 to TRBJ2-3; 8 bases align to TRBD2. The germline gives CDR1 SGHRS, CDR2 YFSETQ. The CDR3 consists of 14 residues. The DNA of the CDR3 is TGCGCCGGCAGCTTACTAGCGGGCACAGATACGCAGTATTTT. Its translation is CAGSLLAGTDTQYF. Full variable domain (missing parts from reference TRBV5-1 and TRBJ2-3): KAGVTQTPRYLIKTRGQQVTLSCSPISGHRSVSWYQQTPGQGLQFLFEYFSETQRNKGNFPGRFSGRQFSNSRSEMNVSTLELGDSALYLCAGSLLAGTDTQYFGPGTRLTVL.

J is TRBJ2-6 and V is TRBV5-1; D is uncertain. The CDR3 consists of 15 residues. CDR1 and CDR2 from the germline V gene are SGHRS and YFSETQ. Trimming removed 6 bases at V and 1 base at J, with 11 bases between. DNA of the CDR3: TGCGCCAGCATGCCCTCCCGATCTGGGGCCAACGTCCTGACTTTC. This sequence encodes CASMPSRSGANVLTF.

This clonotype was seen ten or more times. The chain links TRBV5-1 to TRBJ2-3, with D perhaps matching TRBD2 (5 bases). Trimming shortened V by 2 bases and J by 2 bases, and 9 bases separated the two germline ends. Germline lookup yields CDR1 SGHRS and CDR2 YFSETQ. This CDR3 is 14 amino acids long. In nucleotides, the CDR3 is TGCGCCAGCAGCTTAGCGGTGTTCACAGATACGCAGTATTTT. This encodes CASSLAVFTDTQYF.

This clonotype was seen at least ten times. The J gene is TRBJ1-6, the V gene TRBV2, with D perhaps matching TRBD1 (5 bases). The CDR3 spans 15 residues. Trimming took off 1 base at V and 8 bases at J, with 12 bases between the two ends. Per the germline V gene, CDR1 is SNHLY and CDR2 is FYNNEI. This CDR3 is CASSEGAGLYSPLHF. Here the CDR3 DNA reads TGTGCCAGCAGTGAAGGGGCAGGGTTATATTCACCCCTCCACTTT.

A few counts support this clonotype. J is TRBJ2-7 and V is TRBV5-1; TRBD1 aligns across 7 bases. V lost 2 bases, J lost 2 bases, and 4 bases stayed unmatched. The CDR3 runs to 14 residues. Germline CDR1 is SGHRS and CDR2 is YFSETQ. The CDR3: CASSLITGAYEQYF. CDR3 bases: TGCGCCAGCAGCTTAATTACAGGGGCCTACGAGCAGTACTTC.

At least ten counts were recorded for this clonotype. This chain joins TRBV12-3 or TRBV12-4 and TRBJ1-1; no definite D call. V lost 6 bases, J lost 5 bases, and 7 bases lay in between. This CDR3 has 11 residues. CDR3 sequence (DNA): TGTGCCAGCAGCTATTTTACTGAAGCTTTCTTT. As protein: CASSYFTEAFF.

There are many counts of this clonotype. The rearrangement links TRBV2 to TRBJ1-5; the match to TRBD1 covers 7 bases. The V and J ends lost 6 bases and 4 bases, in that order; junction bases with no gene match: 6. This CDR3 is 14 amino acids long. Germline V CDR1 and CDR2: SNHLY, FYNNEI. The CDR3 spells CASRSGTVNQPQHF. The CDR3 DNA follows: TGTGCCAGCAGGTCCGGGACAGTGAATCAGCCCCAGCATTTT. The full variable domain, with the rest looked up from reference TRBV2 and TRBJ1-5, is EPEVTQTPSHQVTQMGQEVILRCVPISNHLYFYWYRQILGQKVEFLVSFYNNEISEKSEIFDDQFSVERPDGSNFTLKIRSTKLEDSAMYFCASRSGTVNQPQHFGDGTRLSIL.

J is TRBJ2-7 and V is TRBV20-1; D gene ambiguous. CDR1 and CDR2 (germline): DFQATT, SNEGSKA (reference sequence). The CDR3 is 13 amino acids. V dropped 6 bases and J dropped 7 bases, with 19 bases sitting between them. The chain's CDR3 is CSALGKSVNEQYF. The CDR3, as DNA: TGCAGTGCCCTTGGAAAGAGTGTGAATGAGCAGTACTTC.

At least ten counts were recorded for this clonotype. This chain links TRBV6-1 with TRBJ2-3; TRBD2 is a possible D gene (6 bases). CDR1 and CDR2 from the germline V gene are MNHNS and SASEGT. This CDR3 comprises 15 residues. The V and J ends lost 7 bases and 1 base respectively, with 15 bases between them. The CDR3 reads CASIGSGGGTDTQYF. CDR3 bases: TGTGCCAGCATTGGTTCCGGGGGAGGCACAGATACGCAGTATTTT.

This clonotype was found many times. The chain is built from TRBV11-2 and TRBJ2-3; D possibly uses TRBD1 or TRBD2 (6 bases each). V lost 3 bases, J lost 1 base, and 11 bases lay in between. The CDR3 runs to 15 residues. The germline V gene has CDR1 SGHAT and CDR2 FQNNGV. The CDR3 sequence is CASSLGGRGTDTQYF. Here the CDR3 DNA reads TGTGCCAGCAGCTTGGGGGGCAGAGGCACAGATACGCAGTATTTT.

The sample holds many counts of this clonotype. This sequence joins TRBV6-4 and TRBJ2-2; no definite D call. CDR3 size: 14 residues. Trimming took off 2 bases at V and 3 bases at J, with 7 bases between the two ends. CDR1 MRHNA and CDR2 SNTAGT come from the germline V gene. The CDR3 DNA sequence: TGTGCCAGCAGTGACAGGGCGGACACCGGGGAGCTGTTTTTT. Translated, it gives CASSDRADTGELFF.